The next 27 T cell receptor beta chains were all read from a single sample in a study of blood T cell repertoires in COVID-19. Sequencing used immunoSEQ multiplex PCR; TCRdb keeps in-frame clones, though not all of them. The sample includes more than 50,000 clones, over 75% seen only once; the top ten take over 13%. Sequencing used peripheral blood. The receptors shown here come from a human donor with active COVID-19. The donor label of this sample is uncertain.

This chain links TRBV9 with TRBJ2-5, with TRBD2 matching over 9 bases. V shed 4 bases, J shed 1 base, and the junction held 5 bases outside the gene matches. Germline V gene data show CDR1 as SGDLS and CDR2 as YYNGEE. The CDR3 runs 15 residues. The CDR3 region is CASSPAGGRQETQYF. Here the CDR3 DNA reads TGTGCCAGCAGCCCGGCGGGGGGGCGCCAAGAGACCCAGTACTTC. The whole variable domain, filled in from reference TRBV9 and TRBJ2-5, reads DSGVTQTPKHLITATGQRVTLRCSPRSGDLSVYWYQQSLDQGLQFLIQYYNGEERAKGNILERFSAQQFPDLHSELNLSSLELGDSALYFCASSPAGGRQETQYFGPGTRLLVL.

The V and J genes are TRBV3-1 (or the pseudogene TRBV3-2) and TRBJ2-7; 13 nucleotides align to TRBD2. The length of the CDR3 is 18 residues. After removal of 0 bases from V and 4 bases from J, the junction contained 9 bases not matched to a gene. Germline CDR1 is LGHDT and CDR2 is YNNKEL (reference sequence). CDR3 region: CASSQDGLAGVPHYEQYV. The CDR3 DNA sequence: TGTGCCAGCAGCCAAGACGGACTAGCGGGGGTACCTCATTACGAGCAGTACGTC.

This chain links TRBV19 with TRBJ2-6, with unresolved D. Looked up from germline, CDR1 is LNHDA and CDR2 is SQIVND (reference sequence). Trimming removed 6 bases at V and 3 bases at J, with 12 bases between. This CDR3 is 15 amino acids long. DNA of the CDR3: TGTGCCAGTAGGCGCCAGGTTTTTGGGGCCAACGTCCTGACTTTC. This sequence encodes CASRRQVFGANVLTF.

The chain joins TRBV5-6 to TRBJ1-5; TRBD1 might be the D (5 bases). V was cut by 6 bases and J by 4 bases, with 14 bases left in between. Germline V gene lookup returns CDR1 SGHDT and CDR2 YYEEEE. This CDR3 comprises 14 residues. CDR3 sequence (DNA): TGTGCCAGCACCCACCAGGGCGAGAATCAGCCCCAGCATTTT. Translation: CASTHQGENQPQHF.

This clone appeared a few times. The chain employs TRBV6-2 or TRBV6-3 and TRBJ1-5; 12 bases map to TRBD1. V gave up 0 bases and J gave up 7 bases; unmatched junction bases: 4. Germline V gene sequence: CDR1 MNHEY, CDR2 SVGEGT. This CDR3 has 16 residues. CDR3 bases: TGTGCCAGCAGTTACTCGTTGGGACAGGGGGCCCAGCCCCAGCATTTT. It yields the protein CASSYSLGQGAQPQHF.

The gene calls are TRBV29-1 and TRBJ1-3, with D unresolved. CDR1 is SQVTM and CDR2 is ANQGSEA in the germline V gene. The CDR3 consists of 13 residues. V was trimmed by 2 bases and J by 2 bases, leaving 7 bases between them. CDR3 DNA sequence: TGCAGCGTTGAAACGGGGACTGGAAACACCATATATTTT. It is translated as CSVETGTGNTIYF.

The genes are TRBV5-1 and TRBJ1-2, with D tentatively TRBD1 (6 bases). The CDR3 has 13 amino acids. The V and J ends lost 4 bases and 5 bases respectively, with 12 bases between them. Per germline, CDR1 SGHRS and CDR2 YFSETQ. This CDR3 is CASSVEGVYGYTF. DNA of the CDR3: TGCGCCAGCAGCGTGGAGGGGGTATATGGCTACACCTTC.

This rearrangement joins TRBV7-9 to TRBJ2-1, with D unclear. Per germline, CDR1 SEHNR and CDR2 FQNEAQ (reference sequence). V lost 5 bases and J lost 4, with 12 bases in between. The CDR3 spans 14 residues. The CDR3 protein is CASSQWSGYNEQFF. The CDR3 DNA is TGTGCCAGCAGCCAATGGTCCGGTTACAATGAGCAGTTCTTC.

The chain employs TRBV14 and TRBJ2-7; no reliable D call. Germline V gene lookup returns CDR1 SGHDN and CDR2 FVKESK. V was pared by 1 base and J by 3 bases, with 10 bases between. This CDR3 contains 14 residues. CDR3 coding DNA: TGTGCCAGCAGCCAAGGTGGAGCCAACTACGAGCAGTACGTC. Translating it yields CASSQGGANYEQYV.

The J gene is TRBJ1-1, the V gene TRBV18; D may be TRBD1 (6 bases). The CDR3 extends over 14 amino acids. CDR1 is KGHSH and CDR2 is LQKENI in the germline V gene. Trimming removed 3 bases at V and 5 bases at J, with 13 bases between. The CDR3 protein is CASSPGRGLTEAFF. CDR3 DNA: TGTGCCAGCTCACCCGGCAGGGGTTTGACTGAAGCTTTCTTT.

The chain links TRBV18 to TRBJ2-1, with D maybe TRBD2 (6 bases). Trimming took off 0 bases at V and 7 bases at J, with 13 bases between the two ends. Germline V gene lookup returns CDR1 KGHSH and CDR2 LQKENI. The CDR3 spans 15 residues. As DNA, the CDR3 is TGTGCCAGCTCACCACCGGGGGGTCTGGGGAATGAGCAGTTCTTC. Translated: CASSPPGGLGNEQFF.

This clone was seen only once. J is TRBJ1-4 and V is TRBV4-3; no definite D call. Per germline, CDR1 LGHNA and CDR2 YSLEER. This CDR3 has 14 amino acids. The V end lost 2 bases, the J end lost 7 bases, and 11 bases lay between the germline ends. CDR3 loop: CASSQRRAAEKLFF. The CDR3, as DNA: TGCGCCAGCAGCCAAAGGAGGGCAGCTGAAAAACTGTTTTTT.

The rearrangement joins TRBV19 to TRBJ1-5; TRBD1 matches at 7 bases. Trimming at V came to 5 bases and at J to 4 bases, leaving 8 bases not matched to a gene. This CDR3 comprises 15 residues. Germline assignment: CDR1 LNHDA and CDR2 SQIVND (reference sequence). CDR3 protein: CASSSGQKNNQPQHF. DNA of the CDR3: TGTGCCAGTAGTTCGGGACAGAAAAATAATCAGCCCCAGCATTTT.

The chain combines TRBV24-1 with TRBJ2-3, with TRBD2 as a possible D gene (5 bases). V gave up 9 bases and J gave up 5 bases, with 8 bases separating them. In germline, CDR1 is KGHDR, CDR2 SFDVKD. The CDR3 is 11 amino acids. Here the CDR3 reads CATEREDTQYF. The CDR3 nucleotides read TGTGCCACCGAACGGGAAGATACGCAGTATTTT.

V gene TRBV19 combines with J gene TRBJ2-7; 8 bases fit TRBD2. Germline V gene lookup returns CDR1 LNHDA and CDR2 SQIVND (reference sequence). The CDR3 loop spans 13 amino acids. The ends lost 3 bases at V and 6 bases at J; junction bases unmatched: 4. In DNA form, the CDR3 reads TGTGCCAGTAGTATGGGACTAGTCTCCGAGCAGTACTTC. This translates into CASSMGLVSEQYF. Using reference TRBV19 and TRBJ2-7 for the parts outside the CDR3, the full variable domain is DGGITQSPKYLFRKEGQNVTLSCEQNLNHDAMYWYRQDPGQGLRLIYYSQIVNDFQKGDIAEGYSVSREKKESFPLTVTSAQKNPTAFYLCASSMGLVSEQYFGPGTRLTVT.

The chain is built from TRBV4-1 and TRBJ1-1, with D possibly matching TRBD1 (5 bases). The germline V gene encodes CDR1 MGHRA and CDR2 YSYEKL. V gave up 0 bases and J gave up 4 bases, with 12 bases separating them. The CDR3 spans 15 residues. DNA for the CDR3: TGCGCCAGCAGCCAAGAAACCGGGCAGGGCACTGAAGCTTTCTTT. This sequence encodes CASSQETGQGTEAFF.

The CDR3 nucleotides read TGTGCCAGCAGTGGCTCGGACAGGGCGGGCAATCAGCCCCAGCATTTT. Amino acid sequence: CASSGSDRAGNQPQHF. The chain employs TRBV2 and TRBJ1-5; TRBD1 agrees at 8 bases. Germline CDR1 reads SNHLY; CDR2 reads FYNNEI. V dropped 4 bases and J dropped 2; count of bases not matched to a gene: 7. CDR3 size: 16 residues. The variable domain in full, completed from reference TRBV2 and TRBJ1-5, reads EPEVTQTPSHQVTQMGQEVILRCVPISNHLYFYWYRQILGQKVEFLVSFYNNEISEKSEIFDDQFSVERPDGSNFTLKIRSTKLEDSAMYFCASSGSDRAGNQPQHFGDGTRLSIL.

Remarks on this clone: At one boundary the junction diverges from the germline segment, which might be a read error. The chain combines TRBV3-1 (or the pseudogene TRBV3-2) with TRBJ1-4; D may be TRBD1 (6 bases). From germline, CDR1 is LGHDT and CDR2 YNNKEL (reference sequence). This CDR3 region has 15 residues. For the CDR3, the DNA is TGTGCCAGCAGCCAAGAGCAGGGGTATAATCAAAAACTGTTTTTT. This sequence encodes CASSQEQGYNQKLFF.

CDR3 protein: CASSFGQLNSNQPQHF. The CDR3 DNA is TGTGCCAGCAGCTTTGGACAGTTGAATAGCAATCAGCCCCAGCATTTT. V usage is TRBV7-2 and J usage is TRBJ1-5; tentative D call: TRBD1 (6 bases). This CDR3 comprises 16 residues. CDR1 and CDR2 from the germline V gene are SGHTA and FQGNSA. V shed 3 bases and J shed 0 bases, with 12 bases lying between them.

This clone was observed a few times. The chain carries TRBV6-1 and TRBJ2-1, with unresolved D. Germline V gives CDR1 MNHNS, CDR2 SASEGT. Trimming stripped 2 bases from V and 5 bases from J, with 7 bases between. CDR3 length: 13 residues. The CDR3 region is CASSESSHNEQFF. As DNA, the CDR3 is TGTGCCAGCAGTGAATCGAGTCACAATGAGCAGTTCTTC.

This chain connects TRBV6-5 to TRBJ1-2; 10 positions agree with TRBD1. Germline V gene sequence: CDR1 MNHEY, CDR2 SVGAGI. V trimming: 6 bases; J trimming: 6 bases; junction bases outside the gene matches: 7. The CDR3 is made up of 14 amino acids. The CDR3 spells CASRLLGQGDGYTF. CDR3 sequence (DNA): TGTGCCAGCAGACTCTTAGGACAGGGGGATGGCTACACCTTC.

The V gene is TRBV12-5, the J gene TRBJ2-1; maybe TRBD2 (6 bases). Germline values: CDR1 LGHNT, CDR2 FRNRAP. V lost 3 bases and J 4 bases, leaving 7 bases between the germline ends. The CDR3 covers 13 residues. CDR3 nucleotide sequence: TGTGCTAGTGGTTTTAGCGGTTACAATGAGCAGTTCTTC. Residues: CASGFSGYNEQFF.

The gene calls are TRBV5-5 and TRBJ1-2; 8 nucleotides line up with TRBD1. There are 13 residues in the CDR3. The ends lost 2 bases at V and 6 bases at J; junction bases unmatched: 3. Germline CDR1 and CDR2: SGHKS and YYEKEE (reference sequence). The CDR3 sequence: CASSFQGADGYTF. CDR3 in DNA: TGTGCCAGCAGCTTCCAGGGGGCGGATGGCTACACCTTC.

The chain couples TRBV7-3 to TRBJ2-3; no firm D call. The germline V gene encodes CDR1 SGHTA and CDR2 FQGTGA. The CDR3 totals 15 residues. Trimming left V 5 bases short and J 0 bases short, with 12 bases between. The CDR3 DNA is TGTGCCAGCAGCCAAGGCAGACTGAGCACAGATACGCAGTATTTT. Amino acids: CASSQGRLSTDTQYF.

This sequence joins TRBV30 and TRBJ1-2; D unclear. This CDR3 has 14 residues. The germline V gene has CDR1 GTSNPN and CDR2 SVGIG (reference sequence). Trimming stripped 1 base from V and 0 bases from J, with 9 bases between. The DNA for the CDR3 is TGTGCCTGGAGTGAAACGTTAGCTAACTATGGCTACACCTTC. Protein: CAWSETLANYGYTF.

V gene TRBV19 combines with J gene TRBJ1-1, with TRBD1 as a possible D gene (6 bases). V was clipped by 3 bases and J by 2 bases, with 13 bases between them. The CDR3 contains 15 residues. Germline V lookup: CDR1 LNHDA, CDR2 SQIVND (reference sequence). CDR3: CASSINGQFNTEAFF. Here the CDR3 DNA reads TGTGCCAGTAGTATTAATGGACAGTTTAACACTGAAGCTTTCTTT.

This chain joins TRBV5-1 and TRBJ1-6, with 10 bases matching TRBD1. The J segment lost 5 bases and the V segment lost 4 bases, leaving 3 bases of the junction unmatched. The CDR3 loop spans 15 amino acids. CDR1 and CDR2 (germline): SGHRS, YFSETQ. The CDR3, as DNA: TGCGCCAGCAGCCCCGGGACAGGGGATAATTCACCCCTCCACTTT. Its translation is CASSPGTGDNSPLHF.